This TCR beta chain was recovered during a study of cytotoxic CD8 clonotypes in ibrutinib-treated CLL. This clone turned up a few times. The antigen remains unidentified. Study observations and caveats: Baseline values of clonality outstripped age-matched healthy donors and followed circulating CD8+ T-cell counts. A rise in clonality was seen at ibrutinib response, and a fall back toward baseline was seen at progression.

Generated by immunoSEQ multiplex PCR, the TCRdb table keeps only in-frame clones and is missing some. In the table there are 50,000 to 60,000 clones, around four fifths of which are singletons. The source of approximately 1.9 micrograms of genomic DNA for TCR beta libraries was cryopreserved PBMCs. This clonotype was obtained from a human donor with chronic lymphocytic leukemia. Sequenced here: PBMCs, sampled after 24 months of ibrutinib treatment.

CDR3: CASSVVWGLNTEAFF. The CDR3 nucleotides are TGTGCCAGCAGCGTAGTGTGGGGGTTGAACACTGAAGCTTTCTTT. The chain joins TRBV9 to TRBJ1-1; tentative D call: TRBD1 (5 bases). The CDR3 length is 15 residues. V lost 0 bases and J lost 0, with 9 bases in between. CDR1 SGDLS and CDR2 YYNGEE come from the germline V gene.